Following are 23 T cell receptor beta chains from one sample sequenced in a study of CD8+CD57+ T cells in acquired aplastic anemia. It was patients with CD8+CD57+ cell expansion by flow cytometry who were chosen for sequencing. TCR beta VDJ and CDR3 profiles were obtained from a genomic DNA template. TCRdb re-called the reads through MiXCR, storing one row per CDR3 protein. The repertoire consists of around 500,000 distinct CDR3 sequences, with around 33% occurring once and the leading ten covering nearly 0.85%. Material: sorted CD4+, CD8+, or CD8+CD57+ T cells (not recorded which) from PBMCs. The receptors stem from a human donor with aplastic anemia.

This chain uses TRBV29-1 with TRBJ1-1; 7 bases are shared with TRBD1. The CDR3 runs to 13 residues. Germline CDR1 reads SQVTM; CDR2 reads ANQGSEA. Trimming removed 4 bases from V and 5 bases from J; junction bases left unmatched: 7. CDR3 loop: CSVGTGEGTEAFF. CDR3 DNA sequence: TGCAGCGTTGGGACAGGAGAAGGGACTGAAGCTTTCTTT. The full variable domain, completed using reference TRBV29-1 and TRBJ1-1, is SAVISQKPSRDICQRGTSLTIQCQVDSQVTMMFWYRQQPGQSLTLIATANQGSEATYESGFVIDKFPISRPNLTFSTLTVSNMSPEDSSIYLCSVGTGEGTEAFFGQGTRLTVV.

Worth noting for this clonotype: This likely comes from a read error, as the CDR3 has no conserved phenylalanine or tryptophan at its end. The DNA is left out, because the CDR3 cannot be placed on it with certainty; the CDR3 is given as TCRdb lists it. V gene TRBV2 combines with J gene TRBJ1-1; the D call of TRBD1 is as the table states it, not checked on the DNA. Counting both end residues, the CDR3 totals 9 amino acids. CDR1 and CDR2 (germline): SNHLY, FYNNEI. CDR3 in amino acids: CASSEAYDR.

With regard to this clonotype: This may arise from a read error, as a much more abundant clone is one base away. The rearrangement joins TRBV10-2 to TRBJ2-3, with D perhaps given as TRBD1 or TRBD2 (5 bases each). CDR1 is WSHSY and CDR2 is SAAADI in the germline V gene. The CDR3 extends over 16 amino acids. Trimming removed 6 bases at V and 4 bases at J, with 20 bases between. The CDR3 region has the DNA TGCGCCAGCAGCGGGGTGGGGGAGAAGCAGGCAGATACGCAGTATTTT. Amino acid sequence: CASSGVGEKQADTQYF.

This clonotype has at least ten counts. The chain has TRBV5-8 and TRBJ1-2; no definite D call. Per germline, CDR1 SGHTS and CDR2 YDEGEE. The V end lost 4 bases, the J end lost 10 bases, and 14 bases lay between the germline ends. The CDR3 runs 12 residues. Here the CDR3 reads CASSGKNGPYTF. The DNA for the CDR3 is TGTGCCAGCAGCGGAAAAAACGGCCCCTACACCTTC.

In its sample, this clonotype was seen many times. CDR3 loop: CASSLLGGNTEAFF. The CDR3 DNA reads as TGTGCCAGCAGCTTGCTGGGGGGGAACACTGAAGCTTTCTTT. The rearrangement links TRBV7-8 to TRBJ1-1, with D perhaps matching TRBD1 (5 bases). The CDR3 spans 14 residues. Germline CDR1 and CDR2: SGHVS and FQNEAQ. The ends were cut back, 3 bases at V and 1 base at J, with 9 bases in the middle.

V is TRBV19 and J is TRBJ1-1; D perhaps matches TRBD1 (5 bases). This CDR3 region has 16 residues. CDR1 is LNHDA, CDR2 SQIVND, per germline (reference sequence). The V end was cut by 5 bases, the J end by 1 base, with 17 bases between. The CDR3 DNA is TGTGCCAGTAGTCCAGACCGGGGACTCCGGAACACTGAAGCTTTCTTT. This codes for CASSPDRGLRNTEAFF.

This clonotype showed up many times. The V and J genes are TRBV20-1 and TRBJ1-2; D unclear. This CDR3 is 11 amino acids long. From germline, CDR1 is DFQATT and CDR2 SNEGSKA (reference sequence). The CDR3 DNA sequence: TGCAGCGCCTTTTCCTTGGGTGGCTACACCTTC. It specifies CSAFSLGGYTF.

This clonotype was picked up many times. This chain joins TRBV10-3 and TRBJ1-1; 8 nucleotides line up with TRBD1. The CDR3 spans 14 residues. Germline V lookup: CDR1 ENHRY, CDR2 SYGVKD. After removal of 6 bases from V and 5 bases from J, the junction contained 8 bases not matched to a gene. The CDR3 here is CAIRMTDRGTEAFF. CDR3 coding DNA: TGTGCCATCAGGATGACAGACAGGGGAACTGAAGCTTTCTTT.

There are many counts of this clonotype. This sequence joins TRBV19 and TRBJ2-7; 7 bases are a match to TRBD2. J was trimmed by 0 bases and V by 1 base; bases with no gene match: 3. The CDR3 is made up of 15 amino acids. CDR1 is LNHDA and CDR2 is SQIVND in the germline V gene (reference sequence). The CDR3 DNA follows: TGTGCCAGTAGTATAGGTGGCGGGAGCTCCTACGAGCAGTACTTC. Protein sequence: CASSIGGGSSYEQYF.

This clonotype has at least ten counts. The CDR3 loop reads CAISEYREGGRGTGDEQFF. As DNA, the CDR3 is TGTGCCATCAGTGAATATCGCGAGGGAGGTAGGGGGACCGGCGATGAGCAGTTCTTC. J is TRBJ2-1 and V is TRBV10-3; D tentatively fits TRBD1 or TRBD2 (6 bases each). CDR1 is ENHRY and CDR2 is SYGVKD in the germline V gene. Trimming pared 3 bases from V and 8 bases from J, leaving 29 bases between. The CDR3 consists of 19 residues.

About this clonotype itself: This likely comes from a read error, as the CDR3 has no conserved phenylalanine or tryptophan at its end. The DNA is omitted, as the CDR3 cannot be located on it reliably, and the CDR3 follows TCRdb's listing. The chain carries TRBV19 and TRBJ2-6; TRBD1 is the table's D call, not checked against the DNA. CDR1 is LNHDA, CDR2 SQIVND, per germline (reference sequence). The CDR3 totals 14 residues, both ends included. The CDR3 sequence: CASSIRPGANVLTS.

In its sample, this clonotype was seen many times. The CDR3 region has the DNA TGTGCCATCAGTGAGTCGACAGGGGACTATGGCTACACCTTC. Its translation: CAISESTGDYGYTF. The chain joins TRBV10-3 to TRBJ1-2, with 8 bases aligning to TRBD1. The length of the CDR3 is 14 residues. V was clipped by 0 bases and J by 3 bases; unmatched bases: 0. Germline values: CDR1 ENHRY, CDR2 SYGVKD.

This clonotype was seen repeatedly, ten times or more. This chain connects TRBV19 to TRBJ2-5; no clear D. From germline, CDR1 is LNHDA and CDR2 SQIVND (reference sequence). This CDR3 contains 13 residues. The V end lost 0 bases, the J end lost 4 bases, and 6 bases lay between the germline ends. CDR3: CASSIDHGETQYF. The CDR3, as DNA: TGTGCCAGTAGTATAGATCATGGAGAGACCCAGTACTTC.

This clonotype was recorded once. The junction departs from germline at one end; a sequencing error may be responsible. V is TRBV10-1 and J is TRBJ2-5; 8 bases map to TRBD2. From germline, CDR1 is WNHNN and CDR2 SYGVQD (reference sequence). The CDR3 extends over 13 amino acids. CDR3 amino acids: CTSRDRGGKTQYF. The CDR3 region has the DNA TGCACCAGCAGAGATCGCGGGGGGAAGACCCAGTACTTC.

The rearrangement uses TRBV15 and TRBJ2-2; D is perhaps TRBD2 (6 bases). Germline lookup yields CDR1 LNHNV and CDR2 YYDKDF (reference sequence). The V end lost 0 bases, the J end lost 1 base, and 9 bases lay between the germline ends. The CDR3 is 16 amino acids. In nucleotides, the CDR3 is TGTGCCACCAGCAGAGATTCGGGGGTGAACACCGGGGAGCTGTTTTTT. Residues: CATSRDSGVNTGELFF.

This clonotype showed up many times. V gene TRBV14 combines with J gene TRBJ1-2; unclear D gene. The germline V gene encodes CDR1 SGHDN and CDR2 FVKESK. This CDR3 has 15 residues. V was pared by 1 base and J by 1 base, with 10 bases between. This CDR3 reads CASSQVTLNNYGYTF. CDR3 coding DNA: TGTGCCAGCAGCCAAGTTACCCTGAATAACTATGGCTACACCTTC.

There are many counts of this clonotype. This chain links TRBV9 with TRBJ2-7; the D is unclear. Trimming cost V 0 bases and J 4 bases, with 8 bases left between them. The CDR3 sequence is 13 residues long. Germline loops: CDR1 SGDLS, CDR2 YYNGEE. In DNA, the CDR3 is TGTGCCAGCAGCGTAGCCGATCGTTACGAGCAGTACTTC. Translation: CASSVADRYEQYF.

The table lists this clonotype with a few counts. A read error may account for a junction end that differs from germline. This sequence joins TRBV2 and TRBJ2-7, with D possibly being TRBD1 or TRBD2 (6 bases each). The germline V gene encodes CDR1 SNHLY and CDR2 FYNNEI. This CDR3 is built from 14 residues. DNA of the CDR3: TGTCCCAGCAGTGGAGGGACATACTCCTACGAGCAGTACTTC. Protein product: CPSSGGTYSYEQYF.

This clonotype was seen many times. The rearrangement joins TRBV29-1 to TRBJ2-5; tentatively, D is TRBD1 or TRBD2 (7 bases each). CDR3 size: 20 residues. Germline-derived CDR1 and CDR2 are SQVTM and ANQGSEA. V lost 7 bases, J lost 5 bases, and 38 bases lay in between. The CDR3 spells CSEETGRDQASRKERETQYF. In nucleotides, the CDR3 is TGCAGCGAAGAGACAGGGAGGGATCAAGCCAGCCGTAAGGAGCGGGAGACCCAGTACTTC. Together with reference TRBV29-1 and TRBJ2-5, the CDR3 gives the full variable domain: SAVISQKPSRDICQRGTSLTIQCQVDSQVTMMFWYRQQPGQSLTLIATANQGSEATYESGFVIDKFPISRPNLTFSTLTVSNMSPEDSSIYLCSEETGRDQASRKERETQYFGPGTRLLVL.

The rearrangement joins TRBV25-1 to TRBJ1-2; D is perhaps TRBD1 (5 bases). This CDR3 has 14 amino acids. V was trimmed by 4 bases and J by 8 bases, leaving 17 bases between them. Germline lookup yields CDR1 MGHDK and CDR2 SYGVNS. CDR3 sequence (DNA): TGTGCCAGCAGTGCGCTTCAGGGAGGGCGCGGCTACACCTTC. Translation: CASSALQGGRGYTF.

This clonotype occurred a few times. V usage is TRBV6-1 and J usage is TRBJ2-1; 9 bases are a match to TRBD2. Germline V gene sequence: CDR1 MNHNS, CDR2 SASEGT. The V segment lost 6 bases and the J segment 3 bases; nucleotides outside the gene matches: 9. The CDR3 length is 16 residues. As DNA, the CDR3 is TGTGCCAGCAGCCAGGGACTAGCTAACCGCTACAATGAGCAGTTCTTC. Residues: CASSQGLANRYNEQFF.

The chain carries TRBV20-1 and TRBJ2-1; 13 bases are a match to TRBD2. Unmatched junction bases numbered 7, after V lost 3 bases and J lost 8 bases. Per the germline V gene, CDR1 is DFQATT and CDR2 is SNEGSKA (reference sequence). This CDR3 comprises 15 residues. As DNA, the CDR3 is TGCAGTGCTAGTCGAGGGACTAGCGGGGCCTATGAGCAGTTCTTC. As protein: CSASRGTSGAYEQFF.

V and J are TRBV20-1 and TRBJ2-1; 8 nucleotides line up with TRBD2. This CDR3 comprises 13 residues. The V gene's germline CDR1 is DFQATT and CDR2 SNEGSKA (reference sequence). The V segment lost 5 bases and the J segment 8 bases; nucleotides outside the gene matches: 8. The DNA of the CDR3 is TGCAGTGCTGCAGCGGGGGTCACGGATGAGCAGTTCTTC. Its protein product is CSAAAGVTDEQFF.